Listed below are T cell receptor beta chains from one sample, sequenced in a study of blood T cell repertoires in COVID-19. Only in-frame clones appear in the TCRdb table, and some are missing; sequencing was by immunoSEQ multiplex PCR. The table shows about 270,000 clones, with about 87% occurring only once. Input material: PBMCs or T cells enriched from blood (not recorded which). The receptors originated from a woman in her twenties or thirties with acute COVID-19. Both conserved end residues are part of each CDR3. D genes are given only for firm matches. Size is stated for part of the rows, as once, few or many counts, or as a class when the clone is expanded.

CDR3 protein: CASSVTTGAYEQYF
CDR3 DNA: TGTGCCAGCAGCGTTACGACAGGGGCCTACGAGCAGTACTTC
J gene: TRBJ2-7
D gene: TRBD1
clone size: NA
V gene: TRBV16

CDR3 protein: CASSQGTGGPEDTQYF
CDR3 DNA: TGCGCCAGCAGCCAAGGTACGGGAGGGCCAGAGGATACGCAGTATTTT
J gene: TRBJ2-3
D gene: TRBD2
clone size: few
V gene: TRBV4-3

CDR3 protein: CASSVAGGLAGGSSYNEQFF
CDR3 DNA: TGTGCCAGCAGCGTAGCGGGGGGACTAGCGGGAGGAAGCTCCTACAATGAGCAGTTCTTC
J gene: TRBJ2-1
D gene: TRBD2
clone size: NA
V gene: TRBV9

CDR3 protein: CAWSKTGYGTDTQYF
CDR3 DNA: TGTGCCTGGAGTAAGACAGGGTACGGCACAGATACGCAGTATTTT
J gene: TRBJ2-3
D gene: TRBD1
clone size: once
V gene: TRBV30

CDR3 protein: CASSLSSGSYYEQYF
CDR3 DNA: TGCGCCAGCAGCCTGAGCAGCGGGAGTTATTACGAGCAGTACTTC
J gene: TRBJ2-7
D gene: TRBD2
clone size: NA
V gene: TRBV5-1

CDR3 protein: CASSIGLAGVQFF
CDR3 DNA: TGTGCCAGTAGTATAGGACTAGCGGGAGTGCAGTTCTTC
J gene: TRBJ2-1
D gene: TRBD2
clone size: NA
V gene: TRBV19

CDR3 protein: CASSTYLAYEQYF
CDR3 DNA: TGTGCCAGCAGCACCTACTTAGCCTACGAGCAGTACTTC
J gene: TRBJ2-7
D gene: NA
clone size: NA
V gene: TRBV7-2

CDR3 protein: CASSGGAGNTIYF
CDR3 DNA: TGTGCCAGCAGTGGGGGGGCTGGAAACACCATATATTTT
J gene: TRBJ1-3
D gene: NA
clone size: once
V gene: TRBV2

CDR3 protein: CASSESALAYNEQFF
CDR3 DNA: TGTGCCAGCAGTGAATCCGCGCTGGCCTACAATGAGCAGTTCTTC
J gene: TRBJ2-1
D gene: NA
clone size: once
V gene: TRBV25-1

CDR3 protein: CASSYYSYNSPLHF
CDR3 DNA: TGTGCCAGCAGTTACTACAGTTATAATTCACCCCTCCACTTT
J gene: TRBJ1-6
D gene: NA
clone size: NA
V gene: TRBV6-2/TRBV6-3

CDR3 protein: CASSSIMGTSGRRQYF
CDR3 DNA: TGTGCCAGCAGCTCAATAATGGGGACTAGCGGGAGGAGGCAGTACTTC
J gene: TRBJ2-7
D gene: TRBD2
clone size: NA
V gene: TRBV7-8

CDR3 protein: CASSLDSETSGRFTYEQYF
CDR3 DNA: TGTGCCAGCAGCTTAGATTCAGAGACTAGCGGGAGATTTACCTACGAGCAGTACTTC
J gene: TRBJ2-7
D gene: TRBD2
clone size: NA
V gene: TRBV11-3

CDR3 protein: CASSPGGIISSYNEQFF
CDR3 DNA: TGTGCCAGCAGCCCCGGGGGGATCATTAGCTCCTACAATGAGCAGTTCTTC
J gene: TRBJ2-1
D gene: TRBD2
clone size: NA
V gene: TRBV28

CDR3 protein: CASSLQGVYTDTQYF
CDR3 DNA: TGTGCCAGCAGCTTACAGGGGGTTTACACAGATACGCAGTATTTT
J gene: TRBJ2-3
D gene: TRBD1
clone size: NA
V gene: TRBV7-3

CDR3 protein: CAISGSGDQPQHF
CDR3 DNA: TGTGCCATCAGTGGCTCAGGGGATCAGCCCCAGCATTTT
J gene: TRBJ1-5
D gene: NA
clone size: NA
V gene: TRBV10-3

CDR3 protein: CASSVGKGGPSSYEQYF
CDR3 DNA: TGTGCCAGCAGCGTAGGCAAGGGGGGGCCGAGCTCCTACGAGCAGTACTTC
J gene: TRBJ2-7
D gene: NA
clone size: NA
V gene: TRBV9

CDR3 protein: CATSDAPGTGVPYEQYF
CDR3 DNA: TGTGCCACCAGTGACGCCCCCGGGACAGGGGTCCCCTACGAGCAGTACTTC
J gene: TRBJ2-7
D gene: TRBD1
clone size: NA
V gene: TRBV24-1

CDR3 protein: CASSVGAATQETQYF
CDR3 DNA: TGTGCCAGCAGCGTTGGGGCGGCTACCCAAGAGACCCAGTACTTC
J gene: TRBJ2-5
D gene: NA
clone size: NA
V gene: TRBV9

CDR3 protein: CASSAPGQGFPGELFF
CDR3 DNA: TGTGCCAGCAGCGCCCCGGGACAGGGTTTTCCCGGGGAGCTGTTTTTT
J gene: TRBJ2-2
D gene: TRBD1
clone size: NA
V gene: TRBV9

CDR3 protein: CASSFHGANYGYTF
CDR3 DNA: TGTGCCAGCAGTTTCCACGGGGCTAACTATGGCTACACCTTC
J gene: TRBJ1-2
D gene: NA
clone size: once
V gene: TRBV28

CDR3 protein: CATSDPLTGYSNQPQHF
CDR3 DNA: TGTGCCACCAGTGATCCTTTAACGGGTTATAGCAATCAGCCCCAGCATTTT
J gene: TRBJ1-5
D gene: NA
clone size: NA
V gene: TRBV24-1

CDR3 protein: CASRRTSVPYEQYF
CDR3 DNA: TGCGCCAGCAGACGGACTAGCGTCCCCTACGAGCAGTACTTC
J gene: TRBJ2-7
D gene: TRBD2
clone size: NA
V gene: TRBV10-1

CDR3 protein: CASSPPSGGPYEQYF
CDR3 DNA: TGTGCCAGCTCACCACCTAGCGGGGGCCCCTACGAGCAGTACTTC
J gene: TRBJ2-7
D gene: TRBD2
clone size: NA
V gene: TRBV18

CDR3 protein: CASSFKSHSPDSNQPQHF
CDR3 DNA: TGTGCCAGCAGTTTTAAATCTCATAGCCCCGATAGCAATCAGCCCCAGCATTTT
J gene: TRBJ1-5
D gene: NA
clone size: NA
V gene: TRBV27

CDR3 protein: CASSLGQGRGANYGYTF
CDR3 DNA: TGTGCCAGCAGTTTAGGACAGGGCAGAGGGGCTAACTATGGCTACACCTTC
J gene: TRBJ1-2
D gene: TRBD1
clone size: NA
V gene: TRBV27

CDR3 protein: CASSLGTGGTEAFF
CDR3 DNA: TGTGCCAGCAGCTTAGGTACAGGGGGCACTGAAGCTTTCTTT
J gene: TRBJ1-1
D gene: TRBD1
clone size: NA
V gene: TRBV5-4

CDR3 protein: CASSQSGGWQENQLAKNIQYF
CDR3 DNA: TGCGCCAGCAGTCAATCGGGGGGGTGGCAGGAAAACCAACTAGCCAAAAACATTCAGTACTTC
J gene: TRBJ2-4
D gene: TRBD2
clone size: NA
V gene: TRBV23-1

CDR3 protein: CASSYNPPPDTEAFF
CDR3 DNA: TGTGCCAGCAGCTACAATCCGCCCCCCGACACTGAAGCTTTCTTT
J gene: TRBJ1-1
D gene: NA
clone size: NA
V gene: TRBV5-5

CDR3 protein: CASSFRQKNQPQHF
CDR3 DNA: TGTGCCAGCAGTTTCCGACAGAAAAATCAGCCCCAGCATTTT
J gene: TRBJ1-5
D gene: NA
clone size: NA
V gene: TRBV28

CDR3 protein: CASSLLAGGDSYEQYF
CDR3 DNA: TGTGCCAGCTCACTACTAGCGGGAGGTGACTCCTACGAGCAGTACTTC
J gene: TRBJ2-7
D gene: TRBD2
clone size: NA
V gene: TRBV18

CDR3 protein: CASSSGTGTYNEQFF
CDR3 DNA: TGTGCCAGCAGCTCCGGGACAGGGACCTACAATGAGCAGTTCTTC
J gene: TRBJ2-1
D gene: TRBD1
clone size: NA
V gene: TRBV6-5

CDR3 protein: CASSLGLMNTGELFF
CDR3 DNA: TGTGCCAGCAGTTTAGGCCTTATGAACACCGGGGAGCTGTTTTTT
J gene: TRBJ2-2
D gene: NA
clone size: once
V gene: TRBV28

CDR3 protein: CASSDEVRNTEAFF
CDR3 DNA: TGTGCCAGCAGTGACGAAGTTAGAAACACTGAAGCTTTCTTT
J gene: TRBJ1-1
D gene: NA
clone size: once
V gene: TRBV6-1

CDR3 protein: CATSDSRVTGELFF
CDR3 DNA: TGTGCCACCAGTGATTCGAGGGTGACCGGGGAGCTGTTTTTT
J gene: TRBJ2-2
D gene: NA
clone size: once
V gene: TRBV24-1

CDR3 protein: CASRLDRDHGYTF
CDR3 DNA: TGTGCCAGCAGGCTTGACAGGGATCATGGCTACACCTTC
J gene: TRBJ1-2
D gene: TRBD1
clone size: NA
V gene: TRBV2

CDR3 protein: CAISGEFRGAADSREQFF
CDR3 DNA: TGTGCCATCAGTGGCGAGTTCAGGGGAGCGGCAGACTCCCGTGAGCAGTTCTTC
J gene: TRBJ2-1
D gene: NA
clone size: NA
V gene: TRBV10-3

CDR3 protein: CASRGLGQVGINQPQHF
CDR3 DNA: TGTGCCAGTAGGGGCCTGGGACAGGTGGGAATCAATCAGCCCCAGCATTTT
J gene: TRBJ1-5
D gene: TRBD1
clone size: NA
V gene: TRBV19

CDR3 protein: CASSQLFGGQGADTEAFF
CDR3 DNA: TGTGCCAGCAGCCAACTCTTTGGGGGACAGGGGGCCGACACTGAAGCTTTCTTT
J gene: TRBJ1-1
D gene: TRBD1
clone size: NA
V gene: TRBV28

CDR3 protein: CASSYSTSGRADTGELFF
CDR3 DNA: TGTGCCAGCAGTTACTCGACTAGCGGGAGGGCCGATACCGGGGAGCTGTTTTTT
J gene: TRBJ2-2
D gene: TRBD2
clone size: NA
V gene: TRBV6-2/TRBV6-3

CDR3 protein: CASSRLAGGWHEQYF
CDR3 DNA: TGTGCCAGCAGCCGACTAGCGGGAGGTTGGCACGAGCAGTACTTC
J gene: TRBJ2-7
D gene: TRBD2
clone size: NA
V gene: TRBV3-1/TRBV3-2

CDR3 protein: CASSLDSRTEAFF
CDR3 DNA: TGTGCCAGCAGCCTCGACTCAAGAACTGAAGCTTTCTTT
J gene: TRBJ1-1
D gene: NA
clone size: NA
V gene: TRBV6-5